This record covers a single TCR beta chain. The sample holds one count of this clone. The clone's antigen remains unknown. No much larger clone is present one base from it, and per-base qualities are unavailable. Library generation was performed with the immunoSEQ multiplex PCR assay. About 10^5 TCR templates per sample were assayed by the deep sequencing platform. Genomic DNA extracted from sorted T cells was used for TCRbeta CDR3 sequencing. The source study handled its data this way. The R programming language was used for the clonal analysis of the TCRbeta CDR3 data. Alloreactive CD4+ and CD8+ clones were defined by comparing unstimulated samples with post-reaction CFSE-low samples. Regulatory or non-regulatory origin of alloreactive CD4+ clones was assigned by matching sequences to the sorted unstimulated Treg and non-Treg repertoires. What TCRdb holds here is the immuneACCESS table cut down to in-frame rearrangements. Part of the clones is not present; checked against another copy, under half of the missing clones reflect an unresolved V gene, and the others are unexplained. V and J calls and clone size are copied from that table; D and trimming were computed from the DNA. The sample table holds 100,000 or so clones, of which around 90% were seen once. The ten largest clones take up 0.14% to 0.15% of the sample.

TCRbeta CDR3 sequencing was performed on sorted unstimulated T cells and on proliferating T cells recovered from mixed lymphocyte reactions. Fresh whole blood from fewer than 11 HLA-typed healthy donors was used as the source from which PBMCs were isolated. This sample was taken from a study of siplizumab effects on memory and regulatory T cells (dated by TCRdb to between 2018 and 2021). For the wider study: The study examined how the anti-CD2 antibody siplizumab affects alloreactive T-cell subsets in allogeneic mixed lymphocyte reactions built from human PBMCs. Overall study outcomes, separate from this receptor: Whether proliferating Tregs from siplizumab cultures were suppressive was not functionally confirmed. Of the alloreactive CD4+ clones that could be mapped, the Treg-derived share averaged about 63% with siplizumab compared with approximately 25% in control reactions. The cumulative frequency of alloreactive sequences traceable to unstimulated CD4+ memory T cells was significantly reduced by siplizumab. Compared with memory T cells, unstimulated naive T cells appeared more diverse, and naive cells seemed to make a substantial contribution to the alloresponse. Because sequences below about 10^-5 frequency were poorly captured, only a minor fraction of alloreactive clones could be mapped to unstimulated subsets. About 75-96% of proliferating CD4+ or CD8+ clones could not be given a naive or memory phenotype.

Sequences LNHNV (CDR1) and YYDKDF (CDR2) are obtained from the germline V gene (reference sequence). V and J lose 0 bases and 4 bases, and a span of 9 bases separates them. Its CDR3 holds 14 amino acids, cysteine through phenylalanine. Solely the CDR3 DNA is kept, with 42 bases framed from the first base. Sequenced: CD4+ T cells sorted from blood. The TCR originated in a human donor in good health. In this chain, TRBV15 is recombined with TRBJ1-2, with TRBD1 as a weak D call on 5 bases. The nucleotide sequence is given as TGTGCCACCAGCAGAGATAGGGGCTCCTATGGCTACACCTTC. This sequence encodes CATSRDRGSYGYTF.